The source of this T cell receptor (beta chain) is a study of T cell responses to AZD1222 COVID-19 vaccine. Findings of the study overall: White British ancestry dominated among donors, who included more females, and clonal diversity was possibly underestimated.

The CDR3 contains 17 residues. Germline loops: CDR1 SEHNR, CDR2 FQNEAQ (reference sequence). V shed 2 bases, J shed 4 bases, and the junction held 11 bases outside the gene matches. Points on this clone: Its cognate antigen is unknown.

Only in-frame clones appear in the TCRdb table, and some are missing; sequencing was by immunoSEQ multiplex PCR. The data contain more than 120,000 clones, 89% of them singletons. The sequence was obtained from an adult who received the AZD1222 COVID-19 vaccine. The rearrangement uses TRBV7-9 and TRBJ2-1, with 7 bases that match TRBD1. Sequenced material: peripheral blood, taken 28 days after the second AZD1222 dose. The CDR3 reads CASSLRVLGGRYNEQFF. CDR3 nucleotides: TGTGCCAGCAGCTTAAGGGTTTTAGGGGGCCGGTACAATGAGCAGTTCTTC.